Listed below are T cell receptor beta chains from one sample, sequenced in a study of control samples from healthy donors and cancer patients. This table comes from immunoSEQ multiplex PCR, and its TCRdb copy is limited to in-frame clones, with some not included. The data show about 130,000 clones, roughly 88% seen once. Sample: blood. These TCRs come from a man aged 50 to 60 in good health. Both conserved end residues are trimmed from each CDR3.

J: TRBJ2-1; length: 14; V: TRBV6-6; CDR3: ASSYLGRGPQGGQF
J: TRBJ1-2; length: 12; V: TRBV5-1; CDR3: ASSRDQPNYGYT
J: TRBJ2-3; length: 13; V: TRBV6-4; CDR3: ASSPQGRGADTQY
J: TRBJ2-1; length: 14; V: TRBV29-1; CDR3: SVGGTAIGGNNEQF
J: TRBJ2-5; length: 12; V: TRBV4-2; CDR3: ASSQIQGQETQY
J: TRBJ2-1; length: 12; V: TRBV2; CDR3: ASQRDRGYSEQF
J: TRBJ2-7; length: 10; V: TRBV6-2/TRBV6-3; CDR3: ASSHWGSEQY
J: TRBJ2-5; length: 13; V: TRBV5-1; CDR3: ASSPETTSVETQY
J: TRBJ2-7; length: 12; V: TRBV5-6; CDR3: ASSLYPRSYEQY
J: TRBJ2-7; length: 14; V: TRBV3-1/TRBV3-2; CDR3: ASSAYRGQRSYEQY
J: TRBJ1-2; length: 10; V: TRBV4-1; CDR3: ASKGGSEGYT
J: TRBJ2-2; length: 13; V: TRBV9; CDR3: ASSQGGRVTGELF
J: TRBJ2-5; length: 13; V: TRBV5-1; CDR3: ASSPGGHQQETQY
J: TRBJ1-1; length: 12; V: TRBV29-1; CDR3: STQSRGLGTEAF
J: TRBJ2-6; length: 13; V: TRBV6-6; CDR3: ASRVASSGANVLT
J: TRBJ2-7; length: 13; V: TRBV14; CDR3: ASSPRTGKAYEQY
J: TRBJ1-1; length: 11; V: TRBV7-8; CDR3: ASSRGGSEEAF
J: TRBJ2-7; length: 12; V: TRBV7-3; CDR3: ASTLMDSSYEQY
J: TRBJ2-5; length: 13; V: TRBV27; CDR3: ASSQTGTRAETQY
J: TRBJ2-3; length: 12; V: TRBV29-1; CDR3: SGVQGSLGDTQY
J: TRBJ2-2; length: 13; V: TRBV11-3; CDR3: ASSPGRPGTGELF
J: TRBJ1-1; length: 14; V: TRBV19; CDR3: ASSLSGTGGITEAF
J: TRBJ2-5; length: 14; V: TRBV7-3; CDR3: ASSLGRGGLRETQY
J: TRBJ2-7; length: 13; V: TRBV27; CDR3: ASSLNSRLWNEQY
J: TRBJ1-3; length: 13; V: TRBV10-2; CDR3: ASSESHSSGNTIY
J: TRBJ1-2; length: 12; V: TRBV15; CDR3: ATSRDGRGEGYT
J: TRBJ1-4; length: 12; V: TRBV5-1; CDR3: ASSFRATNEKLF
J: TRBJ2-5; length: 11; V: TRBV6-5; CDR3: ASSRRGKETQY
J: TRBJ1-5; length: 14; V: TRBV4-1; CDR3: ASSQGGGLSNQPQH
J: TRBJ1-2; length: 11; V: TRBV10-3; CDR3: AISESTAYGYT
J: TRBJ1-2; length: 12; V: TRBV28; CDR3: ASSFFSGTYGYT
J: TRBJ2-1; length: 14; V: TRBV7-2; CDR3: ASSRRTSGAIGGQF
J: TRBJ1-4; length: 13; V: TRBV19; CDR3: ASSGPGQMDEKLF
J: TRBJ2-2; length: 15; V: TRBV18; CDR3: ASSPRGSEANTGELF
J: TRBJ2-1; length: 13; V: TRBV7-3; CDR3: ASSETGGSYNEQF
J: TRBJ1-6; length: 14; V: TRBV9; CDR3: ASSVASFAYNSPLH
J: TRBJ1-5; length: 13; V: TRBV7-8; CDR3: ASSFGALGNQPQH
J: TRBJ2-1; length: 14; V: TRBV19; CDR3: ASSISGGGSYNEQF
J: TRBJ2-3; length: 11; V: TRBV6-1; CDR3: ASSEVGRDTQY
J: TRBJ2-5; length: 10; V: TRBV9; CDR3: ASSVYEETQY
J: TRBJ1-1; length: 13; V: TRBV28; CDR3: ASSLYQDGNTEAF
J: TRBJ2-5; length: 10; V: TRBV3-1/TRBV3-2; CDR3: ASSPLTETQY
J: TRBJ1-2; length: 12; V: TRBV28; CDR3: ASSLDNRNYGYT
J: TRBJ1-2; length: 13; V: TRBV7-2; CDR3: ATPTPPGLFYGYT
J: TRBJ2-1; length: 14; V: TRBV2; CDR3: ASSEGLGNGHNEQF
J: TRBJ2-7; length: 13; V: TRBV24-1; CDR3: ATSSTGTGVDEQY
J: TRBJ1-1; length: 12; V: TRBV6-5; CDR3: ASSYSEGLTEAF
J: TRBJ2-2; length: 15; V: TRBV11-3; CDR3: ARRAGGGTAETGELF
J: TRBJ1-2; length: 12; V: TRBV15; CDR3: ATRRALVGHGYT
J: TRBJ1-2; length: 12; V: TRBV30; CDR3: AWSVQRVNYGYT
J: TRBJ2-5; length: 11; V: TRBV10-3; CDR3: AISRRVQETQY
J: TRBJ2-1; length: 16; V: TRBV11-2; CDR3: ASSSRYKGGGIYNEQF
J: TRBJ2-3; length: 13; V: TRBV5-6; CDR3: ASSLTGLSTDTQY
J: TRBJ1-1; length: 14; V: TRBV28; CDR3: ASKSPTGRTNTEAF